The source of this T cell receptor beta chain is a study of shared clonotypes between healthy human individuals. Germline-derived CDR1 and CDR2 are MNHEY and SMNVEV (reference sequence). This CDR3 contains 15 residues. V was clipped by 4 bases and J by 11 bases; unmatched bases: 11. The table lists this clone with a count of one. A CD45RA+ naive subset and a CD45RA-negative memory subset were split from CD4+ cells. The data were produced by immunoSEQ multiplex PCR, yet TCRdb's version contains in-frame clones alone and is incomplete. The repertoire holds 2 million to 2.5 million clones, with about nine tenths as singletons.

The chain couples TRBV27 to TRBJ1-1; 12 nucleotides match TRBD1. The clonotype was recovered from a man younger than 35 in good health. Some clones in this sample may be carry-over from other donors' samples. Sequencing was carried out using naive CD4+ T cells from PBMCs. Subset indicated: CD45RA+ positively selected. CDR3 sequence reads: CASSSPGQGATDAFF. CDR3 bases: TGTGCCAGCAGTTCACCGGGACAGGGGGCCACGGACGCTTTCTTT.